This T cell receptor (beta chain) is from a study of Ad26.COV2.S vaccination and SARS-CoV-2 variants. Study in general: Trial arm assignment for the donor was COV1001 Ad26.COV2.S. Intramuscular Ad26.COV2.S doses were given once or twice, 56 days apart.

Study-level results: Measurement of non-spike TCR breadth gave similar results in vaccine and placebo recipients.

Germline-derived CDR1 and CDR2 are GTSNPN and SVGIG (reference sequence). There are 12 residues in the CDR3. V lost 0 bases to trimming and J lost 7 bases, with 6 bases between them. Profiling relied on immunoSEQ multiplex PCR, and the TCRdb table lists in-frame clones only, not all of them. This sample has approximately 450,000 clones, with 90% found just once. Stated treatment: roughly 18 received Ad26.COV2.S at low or high dose, single or two shots; about five received placebo; per-sample allocation not given. Samples analyzed were those drawn on day 63 after the first vaccine or placebo injection. An adult donor aged 18-55 years was enrolled in Boston. Note on this clone: The antigen is not known.

The genes are TRBV30 and TRBJ1-4, with no clear D. Sequenced here: peripheral blood, sampled in a trial of Ad26.COV2.S vaccine versus placebo. The clonotype originates from a person aged 18 to 59 who received the Ad26.COV2.S COVID-19 vaccine or a placebo. The CDR3 DNA is TGTGCCTGGAGTGTACATGGTGAAAAACTGTTTTTT. Encoded protein: CAWSVHGEKLFF.